The next 5 T cell receptor beta chains were all read from a single sample in a study of shared clonotypes between healthy human individuals. Assay used: immunoSEQ multiplex PCR; TCRdb lists only in-frame clones, some missing. The table lists roughly 500,000 clones, approximately 81% of them singletons. The sample comprised PBMCs. The receptors were sampled from a woman between 40 and 50 years old in good health. Some clones in this sample may be carry-over from other donors' samples.

This rearrangement joins TRBV18 to TRBJ2-3; D is unclear. The CDR3 sequence is 12 residues long. CDR1 KGHSH and CDR2 LQKENI come from the germline V gene. Trimming removed 5 bases from V and 1 base from J, with 4 bases in between. Here the CDR3 DNA reads TGTGCCAGCTCAGTCGGCACAGATACGCAGTATTTT. Translated, it gives CASSVGTDTQYF.

V gene TRBV20-1 combines with J gene TRBJ2-5; D tentatively reads TRBD1 or TRBD2 (6 bases each). Germline-derived CDR1 and CDR2 are DFQATT and SNEGSKA (reference sequence). The CDR3 runs to 11 residues. The CDR3: CGGQGQETQYF. The CDR3 DNA sequence: TGCGGGGGGCAGGGCCAAGAGACCCAGTACTTC.

V gene TRBV15 combines with J gene TRBJ2-5; D unresolved. The germline CDR1 and CDR2 sequences are LNHNV and YYDKDF (reference sequence). With 3 bases removed from V and 4 bases from J, the gap between germline ends came to 6 bases. There are 12 residues in the CDR3. The DNA of the CDR3 is TGTGCCACCAGCAGCCCTCCAGAGACCCAGTACTTC. Its protein is CATSSPPETQYF.

The V and J genes are TRBV6-5 and TRBJ1-2; D unclear. Germline V gene sequence: CDR1 MNHEY, CDR2 SVGAGI. The CDR3 spans 13 residues. Trimming shortened V by 1 base and J by 8 bases, and 11 bases separated the two germline ends. CDR3 sequence reads: CASSYLGTDGYTF. CDR3 DNA: TGTGCCAGCAGTTACTTGGGTACGGACGGCTACACCTTC.

The chain combines TRBV6-6 with TRBJ2-7, with D perhaps TRBD1 or TRBD2 (6 bases each). The CDR3 has 14 amino acids. Deletions cut 7 bases from V and 3 bases from J, with 16 bases between. Germline CDR1 MNHNY, CDR2 SVGAGI (reference sequence). The CDR3 coding sequence is TGTGCCAGCAAGGAGGGCTGGGGGCACTACGAGCAGTACTTC. It translates to CASKEGWGHYEQYF.